This is a list of T cell receptor beta chains from one sample in a study of blood T cell repertoires in COVID-19. Profiled with immunoSEQ multiplex PCR; TCRdb holds only in-frame clones, not every one. In the table there are 360,000 or so clones, roughly 90% of which are singletons. The specimen sequenced was PBMCs or T cells enriched from blood (not recorded which). The receptors derive from a woman aged 25 to 39 who had recovered from COVID-19. Both conserved end residues are part of each CDR3. The D gene is left open where the match is weak. Only part of the rows carry a size: once, few, many, or a class if the clone is expanded.

D gene | J gene | V gene | clone size | CDR3 DNA | CDR3 protein
TRBD1 | TRBJ2-2 | TRBV13 | NA | TGTGCCAGCAGCTACGGGGACAGGAACACCGGGGAGCTGTTTTTT | CASSYGDRNTGELFF
NA | TRBJ2-2 | TRBV2 | NA | TGTGCCAGCCTAGGATCCGGGGAGCTGTTTTTT | CASLGSGELFF
TRBD1 | TRBJ2-1 | TRBV5-1 | NA | TGCGCCAGCAGAGTTGCGACAGGGGGCACCTCCTCCTACAATGAGCAGTTCTTC | CASRVATGGTSSYNEQFF
NA | TRBJ1-5 | TRBV6-5 | once | TGTGCCGGACGGACTGATAGCAATCAGCCCCAGCATTTT | CAGRTDSNQPQHF
TRBD2 | TRBJ2-5 | TRBV9 | once | TGTGCCAGCAGCGGGACTAGCGCCCCGCAAGAGACCCAGTACTTC | CASSGTSAPQETQYF
TRBD1 | TRBJ2-3 | TRBV5-1 | NA | TGCGCCAGCAATACAGGGGAAACCACAGATACGCAGTATTTT | CASNTGETTDTQYF
NA | TRBJ1-4 | TRBV28 | NA | TGTGCCAGCAGTCCCCTTGGAGGGCCTGAAAAACTGTTTTTT | CASSPLGGPEKLFF
TRBD1 | TRBJ1-1 | TRBV13 | NA | TGTGCCAGCAGCCCTCGGGACAGGGAATCCTACACTGAAGCTTTCTTT | CASSPRDRESYTEAFF
TRBD2 | TRBJ2-1 | TRBV24-1 | NA | TGTGCCACCAGTGCTAGCGGGAGGGTCCACAATGAGCAGTTCTTC | CATSASGRVHNEQFF
TRBD2 | TRBJ2-2 | TRBV11-2 | NA | TGTGCCAGCAGGCCGCTAGCGGGAGGACTCACCGGGGAGCTGTTTTTT | CASRPLAGGLTGELFF
TRBD2 | TRBJ2-1 | TRBV11-3 | NA | TGTGCCAGCAGCCTCAAAGAGGGACTAGCGGGAGAACGGGGGGTTGAGCAGTTCTTC | CASSLKEGLAGERGVEQFF
TRBD1 | TRBJ1-2 | TRBV3-1/TRBV3-2 | NA | TGTGCCAGCAGCCAAGAAATCGGGACAGGGGCGAGCTACACCTTC | CASSQEIGTGASYTF
TRBD1 | TRBJ1-2 | TRBV15 | NA | TGTGCCACCAGCAGAGATGTTGACAGGGAGAATGGCTACACCTTC | CATSRDVDRENGYTF
TRBD1 | TRBJ2-7 | TRBV19 | NA | TGTGCCAGTAGTGCCTCGACAGGGTCTACCTACGAGCAGTACTTC | CASSASTGSTYEQYF
TRBD1 | TRBJ1-2 | TRBV27 | NA | TGTGCCAGCAGTTTTTTGCAGGGGGAATTGATCTATGGCTACACCTTC | CASSFLQGELIYGYTF
TRBD1 | TRBJ1-5 | TRBV4-1 | NA | TGCGCCAGCAGCCCCCCCGACAGGGGACATCAGCCCCAGCATTTT | CASSPPDRGHQPQHF
NA | TRBJ1-5 | TRBV6-5 | NA | TGTGCCAGCAGAGCCCACGGGGCCGGACAGCAGCCCCAGCATTTT | CASRAHGAGQQPQHF
TRBD1 | TRBJ1-1 | TRBV5-8 | NA | TGTGCCAGCAGCTTGGACAGGGGGACTGAAGCTTTCTTT | CASSLDRGTEAFF
NA | TRBJ1-1 | TRBV6-5 | NA | TGTGCCAGCAGTTACTCGGGTCGTAGCAACACTGAAGCTTTCTTT | CASSYSGRSNTEAFF
TRBD1 | TRBJ1-5 | TRBV6-1 | NA | TGTGCCAGCAGTGAAGCGACGCGAGCAAGGGGGCCCGCGATTCAGCCCCAGCATTTT | CASSEATRARGPAIQPQHF
NA | TRBJ1-3 | TRBV4-2 | NA | TGTGCCAGCAGCCAAGATAGCTCCGGCTCTGGAAACACCATATATTTT | CASSQDSSGSGNTIYF
NA | TRBJ2-2 | TRBV3-1/TRBV3-2 | NA | TGTGCCAGCAGCCAAATGTTAGGGAGAGCGAACACCGGGGAGCTGTTTTTT | CASSQMLGRANTGELFF
NA | TRBJ2-1 | TRBV7-9 | NA | TGTGCCAGCAGCTTAGCCCCGCGAGGCTCCTACAATGAGCAGTTCTTC | CASSLAPRGSYNEQFF
NA | TRBJ2-1 | TRBV7-3 | NA | TGTGCCAGCAGCTTAATGGGCCAAACGGTCGGCGATGAGCAGTTCTTC | CASSLMGQTVGDEQFF